Listed below are T cell receptor beta chains from one sample, sequenced in a study of cytomegalovirus exposure and HLA in healthy donors. Assay: immunoSEQ multiplex PCR; the TCRdb copy retains only in-frame clones and omits some. The table includes approximately 95,000 clones, around four fifths detected once. Sequencing used PBMCs. The receptors derive from a woman between 35 and 50 years old in good health and CMV-seropositive. Each CDR3 is given with its conserved first and last residue. The D gene is left open where the match is weak. Clone size appears in some rows only: once, few, many, or a class for an expanded clone.

>TRBV4-1|NA|TRBD1|TRBJ1-2
CASSQEEGTGGGYTF
TGCGCCAGCAGCCAAGAAGAAGGGACAGGGGGAGGCTACACCTTC
>TRBV18|NA|TRBD2|TRBJ2-3
CASSRLAGEVDTQYF
TGTGCCAGCTCACGACTAGCGGGAGAAGTAGATACGCAGTATTTT
>TRBV5-3|NA|TRBD2|TRBJ2-2
CAGGGLAGSRENTGELFF
TGTGCCGGAGGGGGGCTAGCGGGCTCGCGGGAGAACACCGGGGAGCTGTTTTTT
>TRBV5-4|NA|TRBD1|TRBJ2-2
CASSFRGPNTGELFF
TGTGCCAGCAGCTTCAGGGGGCCCAACACCGGGGAGCTGTTTTTT
>TRBV5-1|NA|NA|TRBJ1-2
CASSDRTRGYTF
TGCGCCAGCAGCGACAGGACACGGGGCTACACCTTC
>TRBV25-1|NA|TRBD1|TRBJ2-2
CASSGDTGGPGELFF
TGTGCCAGCAGTGGAGACACAGGGGGCCCCGGGGAGCTGTTTTTT
>TRBV6-1|once|NA|TRBJ2-1
CASSGAPGATYNEQFF
TGTGCCAGCAGTGGGGCCCCGGGAGCCACCTACAATGAGCAGTTCTTC
>TRBV5-1|few|TRBD1|TRBJ2-7
CASSRTPTGGSYEQYF
TGCGCCAGCAGCCGAACACCAACAGGGGGCTCCTACGAGCAGTACTTC
>TRBV2|NA|TRBD1|TRBJ1-1
CASSSDRDTEAFF
TGTGCCAGCAGTTCGGACAGGGACACTGAAGCTTTCTTT
>TRBV15|NA|TRBD1|TRBJ2-7
CATSSWLSQGVPYEQYF
TGTGCCACCAGCAGTTGGTTATCCCAGGGGGTTCCCTACGAGCAGTACTTC
>TRBV7-9|NA|TRBD1|TRBJ1-3
CASSSTGELNTIYF
TGTGCCAGCAGCTCCACAGGGGAACTGAACACCATATATTTT
>TRBV19|NA|NA|TRBJ2-3
CASSFSGQSTDTQYF
TGTGCCAGTAGTTTCAGCGGGCAAAGCACAGATACGCAGTATTTT
>TRBV6-5|NA|TRBD2|TRBJ2-7
CASSPGVAGYEQYF
TGTGCCAGCAGTCCAGGAGTAGCGGGGTACGAGCAGTACTTC
>TRBV9|NA|NA|TRBJ1-2
CASSVGPSVSNYGYTF
TGTGCCAGCAGCGTAGGGCCCAGCGTATCTAACTATGGCTACACCTTC
>TRBV27|once|TRBD1|TRBJ1-4
CASSLNRGGEKLFF
TGTGCCAGCAGTTTGAACAGGGGGGGCGAAAAACTGTTTTTT
>TRBV5-1|NA|NA|TRBJ2-5
CASSSHPGGQETQYF
TGCGCCAGCAGCTCACACCCCGGGGGTCAGGAGACCCAGTACTTC
>TRBV5-4|NA|TRBD2|TRBJ2-2
CASSLRLAANTGELFF
TGTGCCAGCAGCCTAAGACTAGCGGCCAACACCGGGGAGCTGTTTTTT
>TRBV5-4|few|NA|TRBJ1-1
CASSPGRGRGTEAFF
TGTGCCAGCAGCCCTGGGAGGGGGAGAGGGACTGAAGCTTTCTTT
>TRBV19|few|NA|TRBJ1-2
CASSSWTDGYTF
TGTGCCAGTAGTTCGTGGACAGATGGCTACACCTTC
>TRBV2|once|NA|TRBJ2-5
CASSVGGLGVAETQYF
TGTGCCAGCAGTGTGGGGGGGCTTGGGGTGGCGGAGACCCAGTACTTC
>TRBV28|once|TRBD1|TRBJ2-7
CASSGVGQVLYEQYF
TGTGCCAGCAGTGGAGTAGGACAGGTACTCTACGAGCAGTACTTC
>TRBV5-6|NA|TRBD2|TRBJ2-3
CASSLVASGRADTQYF
TGTGCCAGCAGCTTGGTTGCTAGCGGGAGGGCAGATACGCAGTATTTT